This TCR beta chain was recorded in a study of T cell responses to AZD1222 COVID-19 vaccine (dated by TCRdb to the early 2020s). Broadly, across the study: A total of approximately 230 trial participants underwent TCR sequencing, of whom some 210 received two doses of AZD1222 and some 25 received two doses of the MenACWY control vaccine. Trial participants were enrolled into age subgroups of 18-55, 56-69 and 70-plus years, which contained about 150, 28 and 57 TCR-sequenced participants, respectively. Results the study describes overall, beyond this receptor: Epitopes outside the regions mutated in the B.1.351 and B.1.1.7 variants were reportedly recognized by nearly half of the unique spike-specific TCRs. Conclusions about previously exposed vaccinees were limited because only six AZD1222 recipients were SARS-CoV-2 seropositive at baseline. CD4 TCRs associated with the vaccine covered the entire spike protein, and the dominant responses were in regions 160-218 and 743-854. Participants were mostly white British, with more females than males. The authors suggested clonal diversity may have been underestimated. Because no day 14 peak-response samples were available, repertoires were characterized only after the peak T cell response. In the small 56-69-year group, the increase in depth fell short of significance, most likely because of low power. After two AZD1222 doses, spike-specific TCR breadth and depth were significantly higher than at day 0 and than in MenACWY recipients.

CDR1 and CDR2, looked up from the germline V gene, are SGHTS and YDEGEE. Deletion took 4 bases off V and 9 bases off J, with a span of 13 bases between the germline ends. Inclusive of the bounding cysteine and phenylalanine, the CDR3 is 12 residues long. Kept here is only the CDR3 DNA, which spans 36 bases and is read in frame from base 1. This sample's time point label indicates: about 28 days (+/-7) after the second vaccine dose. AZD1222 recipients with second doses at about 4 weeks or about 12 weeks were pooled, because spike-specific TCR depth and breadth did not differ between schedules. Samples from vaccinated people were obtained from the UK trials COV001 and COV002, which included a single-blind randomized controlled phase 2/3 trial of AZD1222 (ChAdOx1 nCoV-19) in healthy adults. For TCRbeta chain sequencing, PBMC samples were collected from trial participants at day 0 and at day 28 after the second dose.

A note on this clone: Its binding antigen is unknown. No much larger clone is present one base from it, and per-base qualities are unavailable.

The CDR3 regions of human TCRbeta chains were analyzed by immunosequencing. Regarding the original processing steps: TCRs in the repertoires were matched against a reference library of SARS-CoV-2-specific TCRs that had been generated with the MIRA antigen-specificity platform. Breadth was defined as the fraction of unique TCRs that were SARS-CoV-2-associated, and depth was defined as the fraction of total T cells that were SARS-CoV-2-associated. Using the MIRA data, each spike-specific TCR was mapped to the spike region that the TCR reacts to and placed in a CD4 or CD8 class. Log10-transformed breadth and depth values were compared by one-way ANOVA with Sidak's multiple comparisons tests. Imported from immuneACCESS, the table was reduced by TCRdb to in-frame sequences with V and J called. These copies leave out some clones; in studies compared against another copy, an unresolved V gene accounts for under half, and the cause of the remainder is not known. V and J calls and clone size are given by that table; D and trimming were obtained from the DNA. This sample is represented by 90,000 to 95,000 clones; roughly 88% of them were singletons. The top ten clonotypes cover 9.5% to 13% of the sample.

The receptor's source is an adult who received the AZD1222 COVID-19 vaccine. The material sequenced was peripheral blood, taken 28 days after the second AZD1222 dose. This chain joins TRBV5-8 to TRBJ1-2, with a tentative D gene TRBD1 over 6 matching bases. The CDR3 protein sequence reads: CASSPRTDRYTF. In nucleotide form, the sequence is TGTGCCAGCAGCCCAAGGACAGACCGCTACACCTTC.